One sample yielded the 18 T cell receptor beta chains listed below, sequenced in a study of immune characterization of retroperitoneal liposarcoma. TCRdb recomputed calls from the PCR reads with MiXCR, one row per CDR3 protein. Of thousands of distinct CDR3 sequences in the sample, less than 50% were seen once. The sequenced sample was tumor tissue. Receptors originate from a female donor with retroperitoneal liposarcoma.

As regards this clonotype: Sequence at one end of the junction differs from germline and may be a read error. V usage is TRBV6-1 and J usage is TRBJ2-1; tentatively, D is TRBD2 (6 bases). The CDR3 runs 16 residues. Germline V gives CDR1 MNHNS, CDR2 SASEGT. CDR3 amino acids: CASSEAGTSYYNEQLF. CDR3 nucleotide sequence: TGTGCCAGCAGTGAAGCGGGAACTAGCTACTACAATGAGCAGTTATTC.

This clonotype occurred once. The chain recombines TRBV4-3 with TRBJ2-1, with D maybe TRBD2 (6 bases). V was trimmed by 4 bases and J by 9 bases, leaving 13 bases between them. Germline CDR1 reads LGHNA; CDR2 reads YSLEER. The CDR3 is made up of 13 amino acids. This chain's CDR3 is CASSLRRAGEQFF. The CDR3, as DNA: TGCGCCAGCAGCCTACGGAGGGCGGGTGAGCAGTTCTTC.

This clonotype was counted only a few times. V gene TRBV7-2 combines with J gene TRBJ2-5; 10 bases are shared with TRBD1. The J call may not be correct, given that the DNA end is closer to TRBJ2-7. CDR1 is SGHTA, CDR2 FQGNSA, per germline. The CDR3 length is 14 residues. The DNA for the CDR3 is TGTGCCAGCAGCCGTGGACAGGGGGGCTACGAGCAGTACTTC. Translating it yields CASSRGQGGYEQYF.

This CDR3 is CASSAQWGSETQFF. DNA for the CDR3: TGTGCCAGCAGCGCCCAGTGGGGCAGTGAGACCCAGTTCTTC. This chain connects TRBV7-6 to TRBJ2-3; perhaps TRBD1 as D (5 bases). The DNA matches TRBJ2-1 better at its end, which makes the J call doubtful. The germline CDR1 and CDR2 sequences are SGHVS and FNYEAQ. The CDR3 loop spans 14 amino acids.

This chain uses TRBV6-1 with TRBJ2-1; no definite D call. The ends were cut back, 3 bases at V and 10 bases at J, with 19 bases in the middle. This CDR3 is built from 15 residues. Germline CDR1 and CDR2: MNHNS and SASEGT. CDR3 amino acids: CASSDKYRGKYEQFF. CDR3 in DNA: TGTGCCAGCAGTGATAAGTACAGAGGAAAGTACGAGCAGTTCTTC.

The chain has TRBV6-8 and TRBJ2-2, with 8 nucleotides matching TRBD1. Germline CDR1 reads MNHGY; CDR2 reads SAAAGT. This CDR3 has 16 amino acids. Germline trimming cut 5 bases from V and 0 bases from J; bases unmatched to any gene: 5. The CDR3 here is CASSARQGPNTGELFF. CDR3 sequence (DNA): TGTGCCAGCAGTGCCCGACAGGGGCCGAACACCGGGGAGCTGTTTTTT.

The V call is TRBV6-1, the J call TRBJ2-1, with TRBD1 as a possible D gene (5 bases). V was shortened by 2 bases and J by 12 bases, with 29 bases between the two germline ends. CDR1 MNHNS and CDR2 SASEGT come from the germline V gene. This CDR3 is 18 amino acids long. The CDR3 sequence is CASSESRVDAGSSFWQFF. The CDR3 DNA reads as TGTGCCAGCAGTGAAAGCCGTGTCGACGCAGGGTCGAGCTTTTGGCAGTTCTTC.

This clonotype is a singleton in its sample. The chain couples TRBV6-8 to TRBJ2-4, with TRBD2 matching over 12 bases. CDR3 length: 16 amino acids. V was clipped by 5 bases and J by 13 bases; unmatched bases: 15. Germline V gene lookup returns CDR1 MNHGY and CDR2 SAAAGT. CDR3 region: CASSAGTSGLFNEQYF. Written as DNA, the CDR3 is TGTGCCAGCAGTGCCGGGACTAGCGGGCTCTTCAATGAGCAGTACTTC.

This chain connects TRBV7-2 to TRBJ2-1; D is unclear. The J call may be incorrect, as the DNA end agrees better with TRBJ2-5. Germline loops: CDR1 SGHTA, CDR2 FQGNSA. CDR3 size: 13 residues. The CDR3 DNA is TGTGCCAGCAGCCTAGTAGTGAAAGAGACCCAGTACTTC. Translating gives CASSLVVKETQYF.

The gene calls are TRBV7-3 and TRBJ2-1; 8 nucleotides align to TRBD1. The CDR3 consists of 14 residues. The germline CDR1 and CDR2 sequences are SGHTA and FQGTGA. J lost 10 bases, V lost 4 bases, and 9 bases had no gene match. The CDR3 is CASSSGQVTYEQFF. CDR3 DNA: TGTGCCAGCAGCTCGGGACAGGTGACCTACGAGCAGTTCTTC. Filled out from reference TRBV7-3 and TRBJ2-1, the complete variable domain reads GAGVSQTPSNKVTEKGKYVELRCDPISGHTALYWYRQSLGQGPEFLIYFQGTGAADDSGLPNDRFFAVRPEGSVSTLKIQRTERGDSAVYLCASSSGQVTYEQFFGPGTRLTVL.

This clonotype was picked up a small number of times. The rearrangement uses TRBV11-3 and TRBJ2-7, with D unclear. Trimming took off 7 bases at V and 0 bases at J, with 13 bases between the two ends. This CDR3 has 14 amino acids. Germline V gives CDR1 SGHNT, CDR2 YENEEA. CDR3 loop: CASNKGPLSYEQYF. For the CDR3, the DNA is TGTGCCAGCAACAAAGGACCGCTCTCCTACGAGCAGTACTTC.

This clonotype qualifies as large. The chain recombines TRBV7-8 with TRBJ2-1; D not certain. The germline V gene encodes CDR1 SGHVS and CDR2 FQNEAQ. The CDR3 contains 17 residues. The germline V and J ends were trimmed by 3 bases and 0 bases, with 15 bases remaining between them. CDR3 in DNA: TGTGCCAGCAGCTTTTCGGGTCGGGTGAGCTCCTACAATGAGCAGTTCTTC. Translated, it gives CASSFSGRVSSYNEQFF.

The chain couples TRBV10-1 to TRBJ2-1; 10 nucleotides agree with TRBD1. Germline CDR1 reads WNHNN; CDR2 reads SYGVQD (reference sequence). With V trimmed by 3 bases and J by 3 bases, 8 bases remained unmatched. The CDR3 covers 17 residues. This CDR3 reads CASSESFGTGDYNEQFF. CDR3 in DNA: TGCGCCAGCAGTGAAAGTTTCGGGACAGGGGACTACAATGAGCAGTTCTTC.

This clonotype came up a few times. The chain is built from TRBV6-1 and TRBJ2-1; 7 positions match TRBD2. This CDR3 is 15 amino acids long. V was pared by 2 bases and J by 6 bases, with 7 bases of the junction left unmatched. Germline CDR1 and CDR2: MNHNS and SASEGT. The CDR3 here is CASSEMGLLGNEQFF. CDR3 coding DNA: TGTGCCAGCAGTGAAATGGGACTACTTGGCAATGAGCAGTTCTTC.

Regarding this clonotype: One end of the junction is discordant with germline, which a read error may explain. In DNA, the CDR3 is TGTGTCAGCAGCTTGGCTGCTAAGGATACGCAGTATTTT. Translating it yields CVSSLAAKDTQYF. The chain employs TRBV7-2 and TRBJ2-3; no reliable D call. Germline loops: CDR1 SGHTA, CDR2 FQGNSA. CDR3 length: 13 amino acids.

Concerning this clonotype itself: Germline is not matched at one junction end, which may reflect a read error. The rearrangement uses TRBV12-3 or TRBV12-4 and TRBJ2-3, with D unclear. CDR3 length: 14 residues. The CDR3: CASSLAGNTETQYF. The CDR3 nucleotides read TGTGCCAGCAGTTTGGCAGGCAACACAGAAACGCAGTATTTT.

CDR3 nucleotide sequence: TGTGCCAGCAGTTTAGCGGGAGGGGTCAATGAGCAGTTCTTC. This translates into CASSLAGGVNEQFF. The rearrangement links TRBV12-3 or TRBV12-4 to TRBJ2-1; TRBD2 matches at 7 bases. This CDR3 is 14 amino acids long. Losses at the gene ends were 0 bases for V and 6 bases for J; bases not matched to a gene: 2.

The chain is built from TRBV10-2 and TRBJ2-1; 9 bases fit TRBD2. This CDR3 spans 18 amino acids. Germline V gene sequence: CDR1 WSHSY, CDR2 SAAADI. The trim removed 3 bases at V and 5 bases at J, leaving 14 bases unmatched. The CDR3 DNA reads TGCGCCAGCAGTGATACCCCGGGGGGGGCGGGAGGGGACAATGAGCAGTTCTTC. Protein sequence: CASSDTPGGAGGDNEQFF.